This entry features one T cell receptor (beta chain) sequence. There is no known antigen for this receptor. Qualities for individual bases were not recorded, and no much larger clone is one base off. In total, just over 650 healthy bone marrow donors made up the cohort. At the time of sampling, every cohort member was nominally healthy, though immune exposures that went unrecorded were likely present. The donor tested CMV seronegative, placing the donor among the approximately 400 seronegative members of the cohort. Each donor provided a peripheral blood sample, and peripheral blood mononuclear cells were used for TCR beta sequencing. Genomic DNA extraction from the blood cell samples was performed with the Qiagen DNeasy Blood Extraction Kit. Receptor libraries were prepared by the immunoSEQ multiplex PCR assay. For the multiplex PCR, a mixture combining 60 forward primers for TCR Vbeta segments and 13 reverse primers for TCR Jbeta segments was used. A multiplex PCR assay on genomic DNA amplified the CDR3 region of rearranged TCR beta genes. The amplified TCR beta libraries were sequenced on the Illumina HiSeq System as 87-base-pair reads. The published analysis was carried out like this. A later analysis counted 65 million to 90 million unique TCR beta chains across the 550 to 750 repertoires, and roughly 11 million of these chains were shared by at least two donors. Raw reads were error-corrected and collapsed into unique sequences by a nearest-neighbor algorithm in which closely related sequences were merged to remove PCR and sequencing errors. Alignment of CDR3 sequences to IMGT reference sequences was used to assign V, D and J gene segments. For a sequence to be retained, a match of at least six nucleotides to both a V gene segment and a J gene segment was required. A rearrangement was called productive if the CDR3 had no stop codons and remained in frame with V and J, and every other rearrangement was called non-productive. CDR3 was defined according to IMGT convention as the region running from the second conserved V-encoded cysteine to the conserved J-encoded phenylalanine. The earlier analysis of 450 to 750 of the donors excluded any sequence lacking an unambiguous match to a single V gene segment. An earlier analysis of 587 of the donors classified V segments as functional when productive rearrangements were above 56.7% and as segregating when the standard deviation between donors was above 5%. To diagnose cytomegalovirus status from the catalog of TCR beta chain sequences, a statistical classification framework was built. A later analysis assigned V and J genes by comparing TCR nucleotide sequences with IMGT/GENE-DB human TR gene sequences. In a later analysis, CDR3 sequences and most-parsimonious VDJ recombination scenarios were assigned using the TCRdist pipeline. In a later analysis, each TCR beta chain was defined by its CDR3 amino acid sequence together with its V-gene family, and reads lacking a unique V-gene family were excluded. To address suspected cross-contamination and a sequencing artifact, a later analysis removed over 500 highly shared, low-generation-probability nucleotide sequences. For each public chain, a later analysis derived a clonal expansion index from normalized ranks of inferred template counts within each repertoire. Generation probabilities in a later analysis came from a VDJ recombination model fitted to out-of-frame rearrangements, and those results were checked against IGoR. A later analysis scored TCR-TCR, TCR-HLA and TCR-CMV co-occurrence with hypergeometric tests, applying a repertoire-size bias correction to TCR pairs. To estimate false discovery rates, a later analysis permuted the HLA or CMV assignments 20 times. In a later analysis, co-occurring TCRs were grouped using DBSCAN, with TCRdist sequence similarity added in when clustering inside HLA-allele-positive subsets. Co-occurrence clustering excluded repertoires with fewer than 30,000 or more than 120,000 public chains, plus five with anomalous nucleotide sharing. The clones in this table, taken by TCRdb from immuneACCESS, are in-frame only. Not every clone is retained; where verified, under half of the shortfall comes from an unresolved V gene, and the cause of the rest is unknown. Clonal size and the V and J genes are those of that table, whereas D and trimming came from the DNA. In all, the sample holds approximately 100,000 clones, and 70% to 85% of those were seen once. The ten largest clones represent 0.9% to 1.5% of the sample.

This sample is part of a study of cytomegalovirus exposure and HLA in healthy donors (dated by TCRdb to 2016 to 2017). About the study as a whole: An earlier analysis of some 600 of the donors reported about 280 Gb of sequence data and 117 million unique TCR beta sequences obtained from around 170 million T cells. An early release that covered roughly 600 HLA-typed donors contained approximately 300 gigabases of sequencing data and about 93 million unique TCR sequences. The genetic ancestry cluster associated with self-reported Caucasian donors included 70% to 85% of the roughly 400 genotyped donors. The study aimed to test whether cataloging public T cell receptors could reveal signatures of past pathogen exposure. The study used immunosequencing to profile the T cell repertoires of 600 to 850 subjects and linked those repertoires to cytomegalovirus serostatus. Besides the first cohort of roughly 660 subjects, a separate validation cohort made up of roughly 120 different subjects was used. To predict cytomegalovirus infection status, the study brought together high-throughput TCR immunosequencing, statistical association of individual TCRs with disease status, and machine learning. A later analysis re-examined previously published TCR beta repertoires from more than 550 donors and added high-resolution HLA genotyping to investigate patterns of TCR occurrence. Rather than using new phenotypic data, the later analysis identified candidate immune exposures from TCR beta sequences and from how often those sequences occurred across donors. An earlier analysis of roughly 600 of the donors used high-throughput TCR beta sequencing to judge whether each TCR beta V gene segment behaved as functional or pseudogenic. Donor age, sex, ethnicity and CMV serostatus were collected together with the repertoire data. A later genetic analysis took genome-wide SNP genotypes for about three fifths of the 666 donors and used that subset as a discovery cohort. All discovery cohort repertoires had been generated using a single sequencing platform. HLA typing included class I and class II loci at four-digit resolution. Typing coverage varied by locus: roughly 629-640 donors for A, B, C, DRB1 and DQB1; roughly 560 for DQA1; over 600 for DPA1; fewer than 480 for DPB1. Roughly five DR-DQ haplotypes were handled as single units for association and clustering because linkage in the cohort was strong. Among 300 to 450 genotyped donors of the cohort, an average of about 240,000 unique TCR beta nucleotide sequences were sequenced per donor, around 20% of them non-productive.

The research as a whole found: In vitro tests confirmed that three of the cytomegalovirus-associated TCR beta chains recognize cytomegalovirus antigens. Specific HLA alleles were associated with more than 15,000 TCR beta sequences at a false discovery rate of 0.05 in a later analysis. In a later analysis, several top co-occurrence clusters were reported to appear linked to parvovirus B19, influenza, CMV and Epstein-Barr virus. Broadly in line with IMGT annotations, most TCR beta V segments showed up in productive rearrangements about 90% or about 30% of the time in an earlier analysis of around 550 of the donors. Assigning TCR associations to individual alleles was difficult when HLA alleles, especially DR and DQ, strongly co-occurred. Sequencing depth was assumed to be roughly uniform across donors in the presence/absence analyses, though that assumption may not hold. A further reported finding was that TCR beta sequences accurately predicted the HLA-A and HLA-B alleles for most subjects in the first cohort. Linkage disequilibrium might explain the correlated functional status among segregating V segments, but an unknown experimental factor could not be excluded. A total of fewer than 200 TCR beta chains were listed by the study as associated with cytomegalovirus. According to a later analysis, TCR association rates differed among HLA loci, with DRB1 alleles showing the most associated TCRs and HLA-C alleles showing the fewest. In a later analysis, most CMV-associated TCR beta chains were found to appear HLA-restricted, with HLA associations seemingly driven largely by CMV exposure. Because counts were too low, roughly 17 rarely observed V segments, including chromosome 9 orphons, were left out of the earlier analysis of 587 of the donors. Because some donors lacked HLA typing at each locus, the association tests relied only on the typed subset. An association between a missense DCLRE1C variant and V-gene and J-gene trimming of TCR beta chains was found in a later genetic analysis and replicated in an independent cohort. Immune exposure information for the cohort was limited to CMV serostatus. Across donors, most TCR sequences were observed very rarely, whereas some public TCRs were present in many individuals. Cytomegalovirus status was reported to be diagnosed by the classifier with high specificity and sensitivity in both the original and validation cohorts. A cluster of highly shared sequence variants was judged likely to represent a technical artifact of the sequencing pipeline. In a later genetic analysis, fewer N-insertions in productive TCRs were reported among donors in an Asian-associated ancestry cluster than the roughly 700-donor mean. The cohort was sequenced for TCR beta chains only, and without alpha or paired-chain data the features that could be detected were limited. In a later analysis, HLA-associated TCR beta chains showed more clonal expansion and lower generation probabilities than non-associated chains that were equally common. The authors suggested that the approach could potentially be extended to other disease states and immunological phenotypes.

The receptor's source is a woman aged 18-29 years in good health and CMV-seronegative. The specimen sequenced was PBMCs.

The DNA sequence reads TGTGCCAGCAATCCAACCGGAGAAACGGATACGCAGTATTTT. Its coded protein is CASNPTGETDTQYF. Recombination joined TRBV27 with TRBJ2-3; no confident D gene assignment can be made. The V end loses 7 bases and the J end loses 6 bases, and a stretch of 17 bases separates them. The germline V gene (reference sequence) sets CDR1 to MNHEY and CDR2 to SMNVEV. The CDR3 sequence holds 14 residues, the cysteine and phenylalanine included. The read is trimmed to its CDR3 DNA, 42 bases read in frame from base 1.